A single sample gave rise to the 11 T cell receptor beta chains below, sequenced in a study of regulatory T cells in long-lasting Graves disease. Sample time point: persistent/refractory GD, antithyroid drugs over 5 years with positive TRAb. With RNA extracted from PBMCs as input, the TCR library was made. Building of the TCR beta libraries involved iRepertoire HTBI primers and Arm-PCR of CDR3 regions. TCRdb processed the multiplex PCR reads anew with MiXCR; each CDR3 protein has one entry. The data contain almost 350,000 distinct CDR3 sequences, less than 20% of them seen just once; the ten biggest clones take up around 30%. Source: peripheral blood mononuclear cells (PBMCs), taken when the disease was refractory, from a patient treated with antithyroid drugs. The receptors shown here come from a female donor with Graves disease.

There are a few counts of this clonotype. V gene TRBV7-2 combines with J gene TRBJ2-1; D is uncertain. Germline V gene data show CDR1 as SGHTA and CDR2 as FQGNSA. Trimming removed 1 base from V and 2 bases from J, with 6 bases in between. CDR3 length equals 14 residues. CDR3 sequence: CASSLVGPYNEQFF. The CDR3 nucleotides read TGTGCCAGCAGCTTAGTAGGGCCCTACAATGAGCAGTTCTTC. The variable domain in full, completed from reference TRBV7-2 and TRBJ2-1, reads GAGVSQSPSNKVTEKGKDVELRCDPISGHTALYWYRQSLGQGLEFLIYFQGNSAPDKSGLPSDRFSAERTGGSVSTLTIQRTQQEDSAVYLCASSLVGPYNEQFFGPGTRLTVL.

The genes are TRBV20-1 and TRBJ2-2; D tentatively reads TRBD1 or TRBD2 (7 bases each). This CDR3 has 18 amino acids. CDR1 is DFQATT and CDR2 is SNEGSKA in the germline V gene (reference sequence). Trimming took off 7 bases at V and 7 bases at J, with 31 bases between the two ends. CDR3 nucleotide sequence: TGCAGTGGCCGGAGCAGGGGGGGGAGAGGGAGCGCCAGCGGGGAGCTGTTTTTT. It codes for CSGRSRGGRGSASGELFF.

This clonotype was counted between two and nine times. The V gene is TRBV20-1, the J gene TRBJ1-1; D is unclear. CDR3 size: 12 residues. Per the germline V gene, CDR1 is DFQATT and CDR2 is SNEGSKA (reference sequence). Between the trimmed V and J ends, which lost 3 bases and 4 bases, there was a span of 9 bases. The CDR3: CSASPGGTEAFF. In DNA form, the CDR3 reads TGCAGTGCTAGCCCGGGCGGCACTGAAGCTTTCTTT.

Note on this clonotype: One base away lies a much larger clone, so this may be a sequencing read error. The chain employs TRBV2 and TRBJ1-1, with TRBD1 matching 7 bases. The CDR3 is 14 amino acids. CDR1 is SNHLY, CDR2 FYNNEI, per germline. Trimming cost V 6 bases and J 2 bases; bases outside gene matches: 6. The CDR3 region is CASRQQGINTEAFF. Here the CDR3 DNA reads TGTGCCAGCAGACAACAGGGGATAAACACTGAAGCTTTCTTT.

Ten or more counts support this clonotype. Written as DNA, the CDR3 is TGTGCCAGCAGTTTATTTCGGGCAACGAACACTGAAGCTTTCTTT. Its protein product is CASSLFRATNTEAFF. V is TRBV27 and J is TRBJ1-1; D is undetermined. The CDR3 has 15 residues. Trimming took 1 base from V and 1 from J, leaving 10 bases between them. Germline CDR1 is MNHEY and CDR2 is SMNVEV (reference sequence).

This clonotype was observed many times. This chain connects TRBV5-1 to TRBJ2-4, with D possibly TRBD2 on 5 matching bases. This CDR3 has 14 residues. Germline V gene lookup returns CDR1 SGHRS and CDR2 YFSETQ. V dropped 2 bases and J dropped 7 bases, with 13 bases sitting between them. The CDR3, as DNA: TGCGCCAGCAGCTTTGAGGGCGTAGGTAACATTCAGTACTTC. Its translation: CASSFEGVGNIQYF. Based on the CDR3 plus reference TRBV5-1 and TRBJ2-4, the full variable domain is KAGVTQTPRYLIKTRGQQVTLSCSPISGHRSVSWYQQTPGQGLQFLFEYFSETQRNKGNFPGRFSGRQFSNSRSEMNVSTLELGDSALYLCASSFEGVGNIQYFGAGTRLSVL.

This clonotype was recorded at least ten times. The chain has TRBV12-3 or TRBV12-4 and TRBJ2-7, with 9 bases aligning to TRBD1. V was pared by 2 bases and J by 4 bases, with 6 bases of the junction left unmatched. There are 15 residues in the CDR3. The CDR3 region has the DNA TGTGCCAGCAGTTTACAGACAGGGGGTCCTTACGAGCAGTACTTC. As protein: CASSLQTGGPYEQYF.

This clonotype was seen a few times. The chain recombines TRBV5-6 with TRBJ2-5; 12 bases fit TRBD2. Germline V lookup: CDR1 SGHDT, CDR2 YYEEEE. Unmatched junction bases numbered 12, after V lost 4 bases and J lost 5 bases. The CDR3 has 17 amino acids. The CDR3 DNA reads as TGTGCCAGCAGCCCCAGGCGGACTAGCGGGGTACGGGAGACCCAGTACTTC. This translates into CASSPRRTSGVRETQYF. The full variable domain, its missing parts supplied by reference TRBV5-6 and TRBJ2-5, is DAGVTQSPTHLIKTRGQQVTLRCSPKSGHDTVSWYQQALGQGPQFIFQYYEEEERQRGNFPDRFSGHQFPNYSSELNVNALLLGDSALYLCASSPRRTSGVRETQYFGPGTRLLVL.

This clonotype was recorded many times. For the CDR3, the DNA is TGTGCCTGGAGCGTACAGGGGTCGAACTATGGCTACACCTTC. Encoded protein: CAWSVQGSNYGYTF. V usage is TRBV30 and J usage is TRBJ1-2; TRBD1 aligns across 7 bases. The CDR3 loop spans 14 amino acids. The ends lost 3 bases at V and 2 bases at J; junction bases unmatched: 6. Germline CDR1 and CDR2: GTSNPN and SVGIG (reference sequence). Filled out from reference TRBV30 and TRBJ1-2, the complete variable domain reads SQTIHQWPATLVQPVGSPLSLECTVEGTSNPNLYWYRQAAGRGLQLLFYSVGIGQISSEVPQNLSASRPQDRQFILSSKKLLLSDSGFYLCAWSVQGSNYGYTFGSGTRLTVV.

The chain couples TRBV5-1 to TRBJ2-7, with D hard to call. The CDR3 is 12 residues long. V shed 4 bases and J shed 2 bases, with 7 bases lying between them. CDR1 is SGHRS, CDR2 YFSETQ, per germline. The CDR3 is CASSAGAYEQYF. The DNA for the CDR3 is TGCGCCAGCAGCGCCGGAGCCTACGAGCAGTACTTC.

The chain employs TRBV6-5 and TRBJ2-5; no clear D gene. V dropped 2 bases and J dropped 2 bases, with 3 bases sitting between them. Germline V CDR1 and CDR2: MNHEY, SVGAGI. The CDR3 is 12 residues long. The CDR3, as DNA: TGTGCCAGCAGTTACATACAAGAGACCCAGTACTTC. It yields the protein CASSYIQETQYF.